The 30 T cell receptor beta chains listed next were all sequenced from one sample in a study of blood T cell repertoires in COVID-19. Repertoires were generated with immunoSEQ multiplex PCR, while TCRdb's copy carries only in-frame clones and drops some. The table has fewer than 400,000 clones, 80% to 90% seen once; the top ten hold 3%. Sequenced: peripheral blood. The receptor source for this set is a man aged 30-40 years with active or convalescent COVID-19.

This chain links TRBV28 with TRBJ2-7, with D possibly matching TRBD2 (5 bases). Germline CDR1 reads MDHEN; CDR2 reads SYDVKM. V was clipped by 3 bases and J by 4 bases, with 16 bases between them. This CDR3 region has 15 residues. This CDR3 reads CASSLDLGLRYEQYF. The CDR3 bases are TGTGCCAGCAGTTTGGACTTAGGGCTGCGGTACGAGCAGTACTTC.

The chain couples TRBV24-1 to TRBJ2-7, with 9 bases lining up with TRBD1. In germline, CDR1 is KGHDR, CDR2 SFDVKD. With 12 bases clipped from V and 0 bases from J, the junction kept 29 bases outside the gene matches. CDR3 length: 21 residues. The CDR3 DNA follows: TGTGCCGGTCCTGGGACAGGGATTGTAGCGGCCCCGGGCCGAAGCTCCTACGAGCAGTACTTC. As protein: CAGPGTGIVAAPGRSSYEQYF.

The chain employs TRBV9 and TRBJ1-4, with 7 bases fitting TRBD1. This CDR3 contains 15 residues. Germline values: CDR1 SGDLS, CDR2 YYNGEE. V was pared by 0 bases and J by 1 base, with 0 bases of the junction left unmatched. CDR3 DNA sequence: TGTGCCAGCAGCGTAGGGACAGGAACTAATGAAAAACTGTTTTTT. Translation: CASSVGTGTNEKLFF.

The chain joins TRBV13 to TRBJ2-3; TRBD2 is a possible D gene (6 bases). The CDR3 has 15 residues. Germline loops: CDR1 PRHDT, CDR2 FYEKMQ (reference sequence). Between the trimmed V and J ends, which lost 2 bases and 4 bases, there was a span of 13 bases. CDR3 residues: CASSLTGDRADTQYF. The CDR3 DNA sequence: TGTGCCAGCAGCTTAACGGGAGATAGGGCAGATACGCAGTATTTT.

CDR3 nucleotides: TGTGCCAGCTCACCACTTAAAGAGACCCAGTACTTC. Its translation is CASSPLKETQYF. This chain links TRBV18 with TRBJ2-5; D is undetermined. With 1 base removed from V and 3 bases from J, the gap between germline ends came to 3 bases. This CDR3 spans 12 amino acids. Germline V gives CDR1 KGHSH, CDR2 LQKENI.

This chain links TRBV19 with TRBJ2-3; weak D call: TRBD1 (5 bases). Trimming removed 8 bases at V and 6 bases at J, with 15 bases between. The CDR3 has 13 amino acids. Germline values: CDR1 LNHDA, CDR2 SQIVND (reference sequence). The CDR3, as DNA: TGTGCCAGTTGTTACCAGGGTCCGGATACGCAGTATTTT. It is translated as CASCYQGPDTQYF.

The chain uses TRBV19 and TRBJ1-5; tentatively, D is TRBD1 (5 bases). The CDR3 covers 15 residues. V was clipped by 7 bases and J by 7 bases, with 20 bases between them. The germline gives CDR1 LNHDA, CDR2 SQIVND (reference sequence). CDR3: CASTALGGAGQPQHF. As DNA, the CDR3 is TGTGCCAGTACCGCTTTGGGAGGGGCCGGGCAGCCCCAGCATTTT. Based on the CDR3 plus reference TRBV19 and TRBJ1-5, the full variable domain is DGGITQSPKYLFRKEGQNVTLSCEQNLNHDAMYWYRQDPGQGLRLIYYSQIVNDFQKGDIAEGYSVSREKKESFPLTVTSAQKNPTAFYLCASTALGGAGQPQHFGDGTRLSIL.

This sequence joins TRBV19 and TRBJ2-1; D is perhaps TRBD1 (5 bases). V gave up 8 bases and J gave up 4 bases, with 18 bases separating them. Germline V CDR1 and CDR2: LNHDA, SQIVND (reference sequence). The CDR3 has 15 amino acids. The CDR3 is CASLDLGHPYNEQFF. CDR3 bases: TGTGCCAGTCTCGACCTCGGACACCCATACAATGAGCAGTTCTTC. Full variable domain (missing parts from reference TRBV19 and TRBJ2-1): DGGITQSPKYLFRKEGQNVTLSCEQNLNHDAMYWYRQDPGQGLRLIYYSQIVNDFQKGDIAEGYSVSREKKESFPLTVTSAQKNPTAFYLCASLDLGHPYNEQFFGPGTRLTVL.

The V gene is TRBV3-1 (or the pseudogene TRBV3-2), the J gene TRBJ2-3, with a weak D call TRBD2 (7 bases). The CDR3 runs 16 residues. In germline, CDR1 is LGHDT, CDR2 YNNKEL (reference sequence). The V end lost 4 bases, the J end lost 8 bases, and 22 bases lay between the germline ends. The CDR3 is CASSRPLRGERGTQYF. The CDR3, as DNA: TGTGCCAGCAGCCGACCCTTGAGGGGGGAGCGGGGTACGCAGTATTTT.

The J gene is TRBJ2-2, the V gene TRBV11-3; a weak D match, TRBD2 (6 bases). Germline V lookup: CDR1 SGHNT, CDR2 YENEEA. The CDR3 is made up of 14 amino acids. The V end was cut by 3 bases, the J end by 3 bases, with 8 bases between. The CDR3 loop reads CASSFWGDTGELFF. Written as DNA, the CDR3 is TGTGCCAGCAGCTTCTGGGGGGACACCGGGGAGCTGTTTTTT.

The chain recombines TRBV3-1 (or the pseudogene TRBV3-2) with TRBJ2-1; 8 bases map to TRBD1. The V gene end was trimmed by 2 bases and the J gene end by 5 bases; junction bases not matched to a gene: 5. The V gene's germline CDR1 is LGHDT and CDR2 YNNKEL (reference sequence). The CDR3 runs 15 residues. The CDR3 sequence: CASSQQGALHNEQFF. CDR3 in DNA: TGTGCCAGCAGCCAACAGGGGGCGTTGCACAATGAGCAGTTCTTC.

This chain joins TRBV28 and TRBJ1-5; perhaps TRBD1 as D (5 bases). Trimming cost V 8 bases and J 0 bases, with 8 bases left between them. Germline-derived CDR1 and CDR2 are MDHEN and SYDVKM. The CDR3 is 13 amino acids. CDR3 sequence (DNA): TGTGCCAGCCATGACAGTAGCAATCAGCCCCAGCATTTT. It yields the protein CASHDSSNQPQHF.

The genes are TRBV7-6 and TRBJ2-7; TRBD1 agrees at 8 bases. The germline V gene encodes CDR1 SGHVS and CDR2 FNYEAQ. This CDR3 is built from 15 residues. V shed 2 bases and J 1 base; nucleotides not matched to a gene: 4. CDR3 sequence: CASSLWGQDSYEQYF. CDR3 nucleotide sequence: TGTGCCAGCAGCTTATGGGGACAGGATTCCTACGAGCAGTACTTC.

The chain is built from TRBV18 and TRBJ2-3; 11 nucleotides match TRBD2. With V trimmed by 3 bases and J by 2 bases, 4 bases remained unmatched. Germline-derived CDR1 and CDR2 are KGHSH and LQKENI. The CDR3 length is 16 residues. CDR3 loop: CASSPLAGGLTDTQYF. The CDR3 DNA reads as TGTGCCAGCTCACCCCTAGCGGGGGGTCTCACAGATACGCAGTATTTT. Together with reference TRBV18 and TRBJ2-3, the CDR3 gives the full variable domain: NAGVMQNPRHLVRRRGQEARLRCSPMKGHSHVYWYRQLPEEGLKFMVYLQKENIIDESGMPKERFSAEFPKEGPSILRIQQVVRGDSAAYFCASSPLAGGLTDTQYFGPGTRLTVL.

The chain couples TRBV3-1 (or the pseudogene TRBV3-2) to TRBJ1-2; no firm D call. The germline CDR1 and CDR2 sequences are LGHDT and YNNKEL (reference sequence). V was clipped by 3 bases and J by 4 bases, with 9 bases between them. The CDR3 is 13 amino acids. CDR3 in DNA: TGTGCCAGCAGCCAGGGCAGCCTCTATGGCTACACCTTC. Translation gives CASSQGSLYGYTF.

Here the CDR3 reads CASSPGSGRAVAGELFF. CDR3 coding DNA: TGTGCCAGCAGCCCCGGTAGCGGGAGGGCCGTGGCCGGGGAGCTGTTTTTT. The chain uses TRBV6-2 or TRBV6-3 and TRBJ2-2, with 11 bases matching TRBD2. V was pared by 6 bases and J by 6 bases, with 12 bases of the junction left unmatched. The CDR3 extends over 17 amino acids. Germline V CDR1 and CDR2: MNHEY, SVGEGT.

This chain joins TRBV7-2 and TRBJ1-1, with 9 nucleotides matching TRBD1. V trimming: 4 bases; J trimming: 5 bases; junction bases outside the gene matches: 5. CDR3 length: 14 amino acids. Germline lookup yields CDR1 SGHTA and CDR2 FQGNSA. The CDR3 sequence is CASSSGQGRTEAFF. CDR3 in DNA: TGTGCCAGCAGCTCAGGACAGGGGCGAACTGAAGCTTTCTTT.

This clone has just a few counts. The J gene is TRBJ1-6, the V gene TRBV6-6, with unresolved D. Deletions cut 4 bases from V and 7 bases from J, with 14 bases between. This CDR3 has 15 residues. CDR1 and CDR2 (germline): MNHNY, SVGAGI (reference sequence). The CDR3 sequence: CASSFAGIGNSPLHF. CDR3 sequence (DNA): TGTGCCAGCAGTTTCGCGGGTATTGGCAATTCACCCCTCCACTTT.

J is TRBJ2-7 and V is TRBV30; TRBD1 agrees at 7 bases. This CDR3 region has 13 residues. Germline V lookup: CDR1 GTSNPN, CDR2 SVGIG (reference sequence). The CDR3 DNA follows: TGTGCTCTGGACAGGTTCTCCACCTACGAGCAGTACTTC. This sequence encodes CALDRFSTYEQYF.

The chain combines TRBV6-9 with TRBJ1-2; no firm D call. CDR1 is MNHGY and CDR2 is SVAAGI in the germline V gene. V was shortened by 4 bases and J by 8 bases, with 20 bases between the two germline ends. The length of the CDR3 is 15 residues. DNA of the CDR3: TGTGCCAGCAGTTGCCCTTCGGAGGAGATTGAAGGCTACACCTTC. The encoded protein is CASSCPSEEIEGYTF.

In regard to this clone: Other nucleotide sequences in the sample specify the same CDR3. The rearrangement joins TRBV5-1 to TRBJ2-5; a weak D match, TRBD1 (6 bases). Germline assignment: CDR1 SGHRS and CDR2 YFSETQ. Trimming stripped 1 base from V and 2 bases from J, with 6 bases between. This CDR3 is built from 13 residues. The CDR3 loop is CASSLRGQETQYF. The DNA for the CDR3 is TGCGCCAGCAGCTTGAGGGGGCAAGAGACCCAGTACTTC.

The chain carries TRBV7-2 and TRBJ2-7; possibly TRBD2 for D (6 bases). The CDR3 is made up of 12 amino acids. The germline gives CDR1 SGHTA, CDR2 FQGNSA. The germline V and J ends were trimmed by 4 bases and 6 bases, with 10 bases remaining between them. This CDR3 reads CASSSGTLEQYF. The DNA of the CDR3 is TGTGCCAGCAGCTCCGGGACTCTCGAGCAGTACTTC.

V gene TRBV12-3 or TRBV12-4 combines with J gene TRBJ1-5; D is perhaps TRBD1 (5 bases). The CDR3 extends over 13 amino acids. With 5 bases removed from V and 4 bases from J, the gap between germline ends came to 9 bases. CDR3 sequence reads: CASSATVNQPQHF. DNA of the CDR3: TGTGCCAGCAGTGCGACAGTTAATCAGCCCCAGCATTTT.

V is TRBV11-3 and J is TRBJ1-1; a weak D match, TRBD1 (6 bases). The V end was cut by 0 bases, the J end by 4 bases, with 15 bases between. CDR3 size: 16 residues. In germline, CDR1 is SGHNT, CDR2 YENEEA. This CDR3 reads CASSLETGRGGTEAFF. Written as DNA, the CDR3 is TGTGCCAGCAGCTTAGAGACAGGCCGAGGTGGCACTGAAGCTTTCTTT. The whole variable domain, remainder taken from reference TRBV11-3 and TRBJ1-1, is EAGVVQSPRYKIIEKKQPVAFWCNPISGHNTLYWYLQNLGQGPELLIRYENEEAVDDSQLPKDRFSAERLKGVDSTLKIQPAELGDSAVYLCASSLETGRGGTEAFFGQGTRLTVV.

V is TRBV11-2 and J is TRBJ2-7, with D possibly TRBD2 on 6 matching bases. CDR1 is SGHAT, CDR2 FQNNGV, per germline. V was pared by 5 bases and J by 3 bases, with 17 bases between. CDR3 length equals 15 residues. The CDR3 region has the DNA TGTGCCAGCAGCCTTCCCGCTGGCGGGATCTACGAGCAGTACTTC. Residues: CASSLPAGGIYEQYF.

The chain links TRBV30 to TRBJ2-1; D unclear. Germline CDR1 GTSNPN, CDR2 SVGIG (reference sequence). This CDR3 spans 13 amino acids. V shed 3 bases and J shed 4 bases, with 10 bases lying between them. The CDR3 protein is CAWRGLAYNEQFF. CDR3 coding DNA: TGTGCCTGGAGGGGCCTCGCTTACAATGAGCAGTTCTTC.

The chain employs TRBV19 and TRBJ1-5; possibly TRBD1 for D (6 bases). CDR3 length: 15 residues. Germline CDR1 is LNHDA and CDR2 is SQIVND (reference sequence). Between the trimmed V and J ends, which lost 4 bases and 11 bases, there was a span of 21 bases. CDR3 sequence: CASSNRDGFPNAQHF. CDR3 DNA sequence: TGTGCCAGTAGTAACAGGGACGGGTTTCCCAATGCCCAGCATTTT.

The chain carries TRBV2 and TRBJ2-7; TRBD1 agrees at 9 bases. V shed 4 bases, J shed 2 bases, and the junction held 3 bases outside the gene matches. Germline V lookup: CDR1 SNHLY, CDR2 FYNNEI. The CDR3 has 14 amino acids. The CDR3 protein is CASSGGQGPYEQYF. The CDR3, as DNA: TGTGCCAGCAGTGGGGGACAGGGCCCCTACGAGCAGTACTTC.

V usage is TRBV27 and J usage is TRBJ1-2; D is undetermined. V was shortened by 5 bases and J by 4 bases, with 17 bases between the two germline ends. CDR1 is MNHEY, CDR2 SMNVEV, per germline (reference sequence). This CDR3 region has 15 residues. The CDR3 region is CASSLSRGRGYGYTF. In DNA form, the CDR3 reads TGTGCCAGCAGTCTTTCACGAGGCAGAGGCTATGGCTACACCTTC.

The CDR3 nucleotides are TGTGCCAGCAGCTTCACAGGAGAGCGGGGGTGTTCCTACGAGCAGTACTTC. This translates into CASSFTGERGCSYEQYF. V usage is TRBV21-1 and J usage is TRBJ2-7; the DNA was not compared with TRBD2, the D call given in the table. TRBV21-1 is assigned pseudogene status. The CDR3 covers 17 residues.